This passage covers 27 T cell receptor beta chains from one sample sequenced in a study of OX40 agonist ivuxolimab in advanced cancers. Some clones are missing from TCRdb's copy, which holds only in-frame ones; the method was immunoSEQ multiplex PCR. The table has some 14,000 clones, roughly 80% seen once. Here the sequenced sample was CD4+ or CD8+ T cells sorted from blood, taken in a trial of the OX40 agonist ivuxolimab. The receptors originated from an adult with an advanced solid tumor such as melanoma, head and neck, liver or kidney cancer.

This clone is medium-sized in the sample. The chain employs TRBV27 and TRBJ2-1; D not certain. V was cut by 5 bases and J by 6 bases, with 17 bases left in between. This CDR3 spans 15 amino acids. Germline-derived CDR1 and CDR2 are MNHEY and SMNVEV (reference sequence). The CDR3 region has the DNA TGTGCCAGCAGTCTCACAGCCACAGCCCGCAATGAGCAGTTCTTC. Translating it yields CASSLTATARNEQFF.

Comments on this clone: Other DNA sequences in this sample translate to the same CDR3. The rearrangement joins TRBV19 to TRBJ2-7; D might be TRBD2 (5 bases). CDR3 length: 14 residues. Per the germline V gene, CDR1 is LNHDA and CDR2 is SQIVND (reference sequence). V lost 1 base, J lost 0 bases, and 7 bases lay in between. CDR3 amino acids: CASSIAGSSYEQYF. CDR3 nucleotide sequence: TGTGCCAGTAGTATAGCGGGGAGCTCCTACGAGCAGTACTTC.

CDR3 loop: CASSQDLRDLHYGYTF. Here the CDR3 DNA reads TGCGCCAGCAGCCAAGATTTGAGGGATCTCCACTATGGCTACACCTTC. This chain links TRBV4-1 with TRBJ1-2; D is ambiguous. CDR1 and CDR2 (germline): MGHRA, YSYEKL. The CDR3 loop spans 16 amino acids. Deletions cut 0 bases from V and 3 bases from J, with 14 bases between.

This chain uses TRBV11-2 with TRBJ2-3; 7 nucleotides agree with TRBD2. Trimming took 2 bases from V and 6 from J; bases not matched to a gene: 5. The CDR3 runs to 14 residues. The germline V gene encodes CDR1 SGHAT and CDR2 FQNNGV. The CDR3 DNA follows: TGTGCCAGCAGCTTAAGCGGGGTGACCGATACGCAGTATTTT. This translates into CASSLSGVTDTQYF.

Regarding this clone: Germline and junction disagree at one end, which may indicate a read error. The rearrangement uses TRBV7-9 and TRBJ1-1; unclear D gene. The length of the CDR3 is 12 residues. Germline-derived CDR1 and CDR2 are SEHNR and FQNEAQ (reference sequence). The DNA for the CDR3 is TGTGCCAGCAGCTCCGCGTTGGGTCGATCCCTTTTT. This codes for CASSSALGRSLF.

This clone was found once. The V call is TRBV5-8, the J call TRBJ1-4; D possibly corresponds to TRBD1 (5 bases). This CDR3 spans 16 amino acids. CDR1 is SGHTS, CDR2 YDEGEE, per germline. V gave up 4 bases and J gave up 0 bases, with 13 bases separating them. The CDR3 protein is CASSHGTEATNEKLFF. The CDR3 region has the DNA TGTGCCAGCAGCCACGGGACCGAAGCAACTAATGAAAAACTGTTTTTT.

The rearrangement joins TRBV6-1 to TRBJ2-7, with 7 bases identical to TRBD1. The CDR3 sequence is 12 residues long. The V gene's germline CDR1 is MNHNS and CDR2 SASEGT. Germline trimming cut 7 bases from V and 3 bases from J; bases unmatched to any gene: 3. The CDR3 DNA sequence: TGTGCCAGCACCCGGGACAGCTACGAGCAGTACTTC. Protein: CASTRDSYEQYF.

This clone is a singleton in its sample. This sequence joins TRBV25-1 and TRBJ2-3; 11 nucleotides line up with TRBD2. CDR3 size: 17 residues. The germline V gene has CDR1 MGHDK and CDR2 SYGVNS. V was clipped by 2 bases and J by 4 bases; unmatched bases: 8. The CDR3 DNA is TGTGCCAGCAGTGAAGCGGAAACTAGCGGGGGCCCAGATACGCAGTATTTT. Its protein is CASSEAETSGGPDTQYF.

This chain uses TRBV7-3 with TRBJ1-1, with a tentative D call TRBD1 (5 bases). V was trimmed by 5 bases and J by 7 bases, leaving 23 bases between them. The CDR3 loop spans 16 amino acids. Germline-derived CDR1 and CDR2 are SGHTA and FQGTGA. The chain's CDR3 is CASSPSRVDEGFEAFF. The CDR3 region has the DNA TGTGCCAGCAGCCCATCTAGGGTAGACGAGGGGTTTGAAGCTTTCTTT.

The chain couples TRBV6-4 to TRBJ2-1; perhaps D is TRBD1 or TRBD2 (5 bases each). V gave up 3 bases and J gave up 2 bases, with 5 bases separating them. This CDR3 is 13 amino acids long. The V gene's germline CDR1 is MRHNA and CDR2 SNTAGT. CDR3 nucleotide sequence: TGTGCCAGCAGTGAGGGGGCCTACAATGAGCAGTTCTTC. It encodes CASSEGAYNEQFF.

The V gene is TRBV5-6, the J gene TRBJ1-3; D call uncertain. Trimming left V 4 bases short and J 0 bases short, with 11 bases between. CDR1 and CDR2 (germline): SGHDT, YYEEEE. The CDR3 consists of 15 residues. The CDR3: CASSPGGTSGNTIYF. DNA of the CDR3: TGTGCCAGCAGCCCCGGCGGCACCTCTGGAAACACCATATATTTT.

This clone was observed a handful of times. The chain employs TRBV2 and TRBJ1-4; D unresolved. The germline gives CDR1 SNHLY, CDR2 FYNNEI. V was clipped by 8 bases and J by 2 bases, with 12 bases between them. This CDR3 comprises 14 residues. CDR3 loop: CASSSPATNEKLFF. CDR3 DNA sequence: TGTGCCAGCTCATCCCCGGCCACTAATGAAAAACTGTTTTTT. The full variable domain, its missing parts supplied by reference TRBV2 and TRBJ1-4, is EPEVTQTPSHQVTQMGQEVILRCVPISNHLYFYWYRQILGQKVEFLVSFYNNEISEKSEIFDDQFSVERPDGSNFTLKIRSTKLEDSAMYFCASSSPATNEKLFFGSGTQLSVL.

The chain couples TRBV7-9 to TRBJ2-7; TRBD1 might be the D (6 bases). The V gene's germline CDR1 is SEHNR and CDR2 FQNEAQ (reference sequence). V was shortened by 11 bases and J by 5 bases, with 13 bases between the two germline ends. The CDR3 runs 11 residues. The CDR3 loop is CASRTEDEQYF. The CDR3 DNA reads TGTGCCTCGAGGACAGAGGACGAGCAGTACTTC.

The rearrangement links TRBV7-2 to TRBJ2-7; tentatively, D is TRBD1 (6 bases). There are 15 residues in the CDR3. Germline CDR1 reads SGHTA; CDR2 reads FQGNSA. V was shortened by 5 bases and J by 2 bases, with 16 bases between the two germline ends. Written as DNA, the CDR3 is TGTGCCAGCAGCGTACACAGGGAAGGGGCCTACGAGCAGTACTTC. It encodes CASSVHREGAYEQYF.

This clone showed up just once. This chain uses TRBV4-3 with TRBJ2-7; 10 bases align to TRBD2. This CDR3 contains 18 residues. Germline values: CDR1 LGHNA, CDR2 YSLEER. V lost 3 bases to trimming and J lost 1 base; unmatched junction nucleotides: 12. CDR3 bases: TGCGCCAGCAGCCAGGTACTAGCGGGGAACCAACAATCCTACGAGCAGTACTTC. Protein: CASSQVLAGNQQSYEQYF.

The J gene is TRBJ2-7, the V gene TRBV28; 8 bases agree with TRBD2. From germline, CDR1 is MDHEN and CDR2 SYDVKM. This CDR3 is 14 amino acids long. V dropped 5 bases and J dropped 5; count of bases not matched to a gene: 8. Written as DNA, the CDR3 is TGTGCCAGCAGTCTCCGGGAGGGCCCCCACGAGCAGTACTTC. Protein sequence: CASSLREGPHEQYF.

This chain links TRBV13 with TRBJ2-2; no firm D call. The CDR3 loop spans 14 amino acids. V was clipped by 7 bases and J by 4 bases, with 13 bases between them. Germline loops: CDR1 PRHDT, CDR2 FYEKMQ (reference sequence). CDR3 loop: CASTPNWGTGELFF. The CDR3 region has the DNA TGTGCCAGCACCCCTAACTGGGGCACCGGGGAGCTGTTTTTT.

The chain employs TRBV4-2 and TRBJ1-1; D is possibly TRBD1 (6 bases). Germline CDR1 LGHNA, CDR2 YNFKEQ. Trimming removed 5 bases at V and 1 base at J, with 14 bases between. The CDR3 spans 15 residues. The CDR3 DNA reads TGTGCCAGCAGCGGGGCAGGGGCGAGGAACACTGAAGCTTTCTTT. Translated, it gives CASSGAGARNTEAFF.

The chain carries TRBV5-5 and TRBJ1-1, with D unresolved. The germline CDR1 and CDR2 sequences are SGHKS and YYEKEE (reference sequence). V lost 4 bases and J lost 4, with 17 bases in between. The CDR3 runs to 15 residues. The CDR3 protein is CASSKSGSVTTEAFF. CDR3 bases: TGTGCCAGCAGCAAATCGGGTAGCGTGACCACTGAAGCTTTCTTT.

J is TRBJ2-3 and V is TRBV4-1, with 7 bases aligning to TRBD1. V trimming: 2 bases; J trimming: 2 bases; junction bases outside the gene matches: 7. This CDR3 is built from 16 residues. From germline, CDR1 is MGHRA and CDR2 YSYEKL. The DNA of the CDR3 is TGCGCCAGCAGCCAACTGGGACAGTCGATCACAGATACGCAGTATTTT. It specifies CASSQLGQSITDTQYF.

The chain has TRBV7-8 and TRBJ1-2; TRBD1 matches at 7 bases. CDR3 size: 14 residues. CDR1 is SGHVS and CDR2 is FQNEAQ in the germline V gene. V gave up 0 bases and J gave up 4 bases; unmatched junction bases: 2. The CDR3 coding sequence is TGTGCCAGCAGCTTAGCGGGACAGCCCTATGGCTACACCTTC. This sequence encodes CASSLAGQPYGYTF. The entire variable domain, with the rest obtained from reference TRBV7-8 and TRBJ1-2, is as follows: GAGVSQSPRYKVAKRGQDVALRCDPISGHVSLFWYQQALGQGPEFLTYFQNEAQLDKSGLPSDRFFAERPEGSVSTLKIQRTQQEDSAVYLCASSLAGQPYGYTFGSGTRLTVV.

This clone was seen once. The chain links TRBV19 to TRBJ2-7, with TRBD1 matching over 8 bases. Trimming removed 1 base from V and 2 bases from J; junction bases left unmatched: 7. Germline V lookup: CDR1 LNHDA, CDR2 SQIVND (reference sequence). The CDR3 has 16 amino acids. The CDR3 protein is CASSIGSGTGTYEQYF. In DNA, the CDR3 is TGTGCCAGTAGTATAGGCTCCGGGACAGGCACCTACGAGCAGTACTTC.

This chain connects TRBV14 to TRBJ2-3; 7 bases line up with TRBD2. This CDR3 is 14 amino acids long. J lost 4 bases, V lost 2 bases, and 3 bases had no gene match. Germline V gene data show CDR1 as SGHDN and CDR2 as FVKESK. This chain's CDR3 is CASSQMGGADTQYF. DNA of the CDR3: TGTGCCAGCAGCCAAATGGGGGGGGCAGATACGCAGTATTTT.

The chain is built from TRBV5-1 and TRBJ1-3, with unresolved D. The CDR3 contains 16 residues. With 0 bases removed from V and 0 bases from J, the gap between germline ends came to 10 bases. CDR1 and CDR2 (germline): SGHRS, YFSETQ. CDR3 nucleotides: TGCGCCAGCAGCTTGGACTTCGTGAGCTCTGGAAACACCATATATTTT. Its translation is CASSLDFVSSGNTIYF.

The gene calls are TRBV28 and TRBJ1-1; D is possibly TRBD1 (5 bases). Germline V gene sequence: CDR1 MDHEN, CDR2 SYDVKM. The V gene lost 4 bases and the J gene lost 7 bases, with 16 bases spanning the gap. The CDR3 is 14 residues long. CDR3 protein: CASSSLMGVGEAFF. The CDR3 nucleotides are TGTGCCAGCAGTTCGCTTATGGGGGTTGGTGAAGCTTTCTTT.

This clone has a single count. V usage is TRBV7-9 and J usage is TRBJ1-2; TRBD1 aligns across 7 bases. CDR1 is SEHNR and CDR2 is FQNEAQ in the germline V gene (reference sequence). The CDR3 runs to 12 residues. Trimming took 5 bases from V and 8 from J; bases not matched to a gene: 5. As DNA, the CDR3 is TGTGCCAGCAGCGCGACAGGGCGCGGCTACACCTTC. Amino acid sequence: CASSATGRGYTF.

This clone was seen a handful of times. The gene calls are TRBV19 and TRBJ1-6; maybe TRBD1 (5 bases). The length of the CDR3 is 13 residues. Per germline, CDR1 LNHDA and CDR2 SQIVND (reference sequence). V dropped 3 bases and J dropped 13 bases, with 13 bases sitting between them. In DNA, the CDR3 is TGTGCCAGTAGTATGCAGGGAATGCGGCCCCTCCACTTT. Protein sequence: CASSMQGMRPLHF.